The 20 T cell receptor beta chains reported below all come from one sample, sequenced in a study of blood T cell repertoires in COVID-19. Repertoires were generated with immunoSEQ multiplex PCR, while TCRdb's copy carries only in-frame clones and drops some. The table records 150,000 to 200,000 clones, about 85% of them present only once. Source material: peripheral blood. Receptors originate from a human donor with acute or convalescent COVID-19. The donor label of this sample is uncertain.

V gene TRBV28 combines with J gene TRBJ1-2; the D gene is possibly TRBD1 (6 bases). This CDR3 comprises 13 residues. V lost 3 bases and J 8 bases, leaving 13 bases between the germline ends. Germline CDR1 and CDR2: MDHEN and SYDVKM. Here the CDR3 reads CASSFRSGVGYTF. For the CDR3, the DNA is TGTGCCAGCAGTTTCCGCTCAGGGGTAGGCTACACCTTC.

V and J are TRBV2 and TRBJ2-1, with TRBD1 matching 11 bases. The CDR3 is 15 residues long. The V segment lost 3 bases and the J segment 8 bases; nucleotides outside the gene matches: 6. Germline CDR1 reads SNHLY; CDR2 reads FYNNEI. CDR3 sequence reads: CASSDGDRGRHEQFF. The CDR3 bases are TGTGCCAGCAGTGATGGGGACAGGGGGAGGCATGAGCAGTTCTTC.

The J gene is TRBJ1-1, the V gene TRBV7-2, with D possibly TRBD1 on 6 matching bases. CDR3 length equals 15 residues. Germline CDR1 is SGHTA and CDR2 is FQGNSA. Trimming shortened V by 3 bases and J by 4 bases, and 15 bases separated the two germline ends. The CDR3 nucleotides are TGTGCCAGCAGCTTGAGGGCAGGGGTAACCACTGAAGCTTTCTTT. As protein: CASSLRAGVTTEAFF.

Here the CDR3 reads CASSFRTGDYEKLFF. The CDR3 DNA reads TGTGCCAGCAGTTTTAGGACAGGGGATTATGAAAAACTGTTTTTT. The chain uses TRBV6-5 and TRBJ1-4; 9 bases map to TRBD1. The length of the CDR3 is 15 residues. J gave up 6 bases and V 4 bases, and 6 bases lay outside the gene matches. Germline CDR1 is MNHEY and CDR2 is SVGAGI.

This clone was counted ten times or more. V and J are TRBV19 and TRBJ2-3, with D possibly matching TRBD2 (5 bases). The length of the CDR3 is 15 residues. Trimming stripped 5 bases from V and 3 bases from J, with 15 bases between. Germline V CDR1 and CDR2: LNHDA, SQIVND (reference sequence). CDR3 residues: CASSPGLVWTDTQYF. The CDR3 DNA sequence: TGTGCCAGTAGTCCCGGACTGGTGTGGACAGATACGCAGTATTTT.

The V gene is TRBV6-1, the J gene TRBJ2-5; a weak D match, TRBD2 (6 bases). Trimming stripped 2 bases from V and 4 bases from J, with 11 bases between. The germline gives CDR1 MNHNS, CDR2 SASEGT. This CDR3 has 14 amino acids. Here the CDR3 reads CASSEYAGGETQYF. The CDR3 nucleotides are TGTGCCAGCAGTGAATATGCCGGGGGAGAGACCCAGTACTTC.

The CDR3 nucleotides are TGTGCCAGCAGTGACCCAGCCGGGACAACGAACACCGGGGAGCTGTTTTTT. It encodes CASSDPAGTTNTGELFF. The chain joins TRBV2 to TRBJ2-2; perhaps TRBD1 as D (6 bases). Germline values: CDR1 SNHLY, CDR2 FYNNEI. The CDR3 length is 17 residues. Trimming removed 3 bases from V and 0 bases from J, with 14 bases in between.

The chain couples TRBV19 to TRBJ1-2; D is ambiguous. The V gene's germline CDR1 is LNHDA and CDR2 SQIVND (reference sequence). The CDR3 runs 11 residues. V was shortened by 5 bases and J by 2 bases, with 3 bases between the two germline ends. The CDR3 sequence is CASSQNYGYTF. The DNA for the CDR3 is TGTGCCAGTAGTCAGAACTATGGCTACACCTTC.

The J gene is TRBJ1-4, the V gene TRBV7-9; tentatively, D is TRBD1 (6 bases). V was trimmed by 1 base and J by 3 bases, leaving 9 bases between them. CDR1 and CDR2 from the germline V gene are SEHNR and FQNEAQ (reference sequence). CDR3 length: 15 amino acids. The CDR3 reads CASSLEGGSNEKLFF. The CDR3 DNA reads as TGTGCCAGCAGCTTAGAAGGGGGATCTAATGAAAAACTGTTTTTT. The variable domain in full, with the rest retrieved from reference TRBV7-9 and TRBJ1-4, is DTGVSQNPRHKITKRGQNVTFRCDPISEHNRLYWYRQTLGQGPEFLTYFQNEAQLEKSRLLSDRFSAERPKGSFSTLEIQRTEQGDSAMYLCASSLEGGSNEKLFFGSGTQLSVL.

This clone has only a few counts. This rearrangement joins TRBV7-8 to TRBJ1-1; TRBD1 matches at 8 bases. The CDR3 contains 15 residues. Looked up from germline, CDR1 is SGHVS and CDR2 is FQNEAQ. J lost 2 bases, V lost 3 bases, and 5 bases had no gene match. The CDR3 bases are TGTGCCAGCAGCTTTGCTGGACAGGGAAACACTGAAGCTTTCTTT. Amino acids: CASSFAGQGNTEAFF.

This chain joins TRBV4-3 and TRBJ1-1; 9 bases map to TRBD1. V was pared by 0 bases and J by 6 bases, with 8 bases of the junction left unmatched. The germline V gene encodes CDR1 LGHNA and CDR2 YSLEER. The CDR3 has 16 residues. DNA of the CDR3: TGCGCCAGCAGCCAAGAAACACAGGGGGCTGAAGCTGAAGCTTTCTTT. This sequence encodes CASSQETQGAEAEAFF.

This clone was observed once. The chain combines TRBV5-1 with TRBJ1-1; 8 bases fit TRBD1. From germline, CDR1 is SGHRS and CDR2 YFSETQ. The CDR3 is 17 residues long. The J segment lost 0 bases and the V segment lost 4 bases, leaving 11 bases of the junction unmatched. This chain's CDR3 is CASSTGTGGRMNTEAFF. The CDR3 nucleotides are TGCGCCAGCAGCACGGGGACAGGTGGACGAATGAACACTGAAGCTTTCTTT.

This chain connects TRBV9 to TRBJ1-2; D not certain. Trimming took off 1 base at V and 4 bases at J, with 11 bases between the two ends. CDR1 is SGDLS, CDR2 YYNGEE, per germline. There are 14 residues in the CDR3. The CDR3 spells CASSVHPTGYGYTF. The DNA of the CDR3 is TGTGCCAGCAGCGTACACCCAACGGGCTATGGCTACACCTTC. The full variable domain, rest sourced from reference TRBV9 and TRBJ1-2, is DSGVTQTPKHLITATGQRVTLRCSPRSGDLSVYWYQQSLDQGLQFLIQYYNGEERAKGNILERFSAQQFPDLHSELNLSSLELGDSALYFCASSVHPTGYGYTFGSGTRLTVV.

The chain combines TRBV6-5 with TRBJ1-5; possibly TRBD1 for D (5 bases). CDR1 is MNHEY and CDR2 is SVGAGI in the germline V gene. The CDR3 covers 14 residues. V lost 7 bases to trimming and J lost 5 bases, with 15 bases between them. The CDR3 sequence is CASTFSGNHQPQHF. The CDR3 DNA sequence: TGTGCCAGCACTTTTTCAGGGAACCATCAGCCCCAGCATTTT.

J is TRBJ2-7 and V is TRBV18; 7 bases map to TRBD1. Losses at the gene ends were 2 bases for V and 2 bases for J; bases not matched to a gene: 3. Germline CDR1 KGHSH, CDR2 LQKENI. This CDR3 contains 14 residues. CDR3 in DNA: TGTGCCAGCTCACCAAACAGGGGAACCTACGAGCAGTACTTC. This encodes CASSPNRGTYEQYF.

The rearrangement joins TRBV7-3 to TRBJ1-3; D is undetermined. CDR1 is SGHTA and CDR2 is FQGTGA in the germline V gene. V gave up 6 bases and J gave up 0 bases, with 6 bases separating them. The CDR3 extends over 13 amino acids. Here the CDR3 DNA reads TGTGCCAGCAGAGGAGACTCTGGAAACACCATATATTTT. Encoded protein: CASRGDSGNTIYF.

This chain connects TRBV5-6 to TRBJ2-1; no reliable D call. The CDR3 has 11 residues. Germline CDR1 is SGHDT and CDR2 is YYEEEE. V lost 4 bases and J 7 bases, leaving 6 bases between the germline ends. The CDR3 DNA reads as TGTGCCAGCAGCCGACATAATGAGCAGTTCTTC. It yields the protein CASSRHNEQFF. The variable domain in full, completed from reference TRBV5-6 and TRBJ2-1, reads DAGVTQSPTHLIKTRGQQVTLRCSPKSGHDTVSWYQQALGQGPQFIFQYYEEEERQRGNFPDRFSGHQFPNYSSELNVNALLLGDSALYLCASSRHNEQFFGPGTRLTVL.

V is TRBV19 and J is TRBJ1-1, with 7 bases aligning to TRBD1. Unmatched junction bases numbered 6, after V lost 5 bases and J lost 0 bases. CDR1 is LNHDA and CDR2 is SQIVND in the germline V gene (reference sequence). The CDR3 consists of 15 residues. The CDR3 protein is CASSPRTGMNTEAFF. CDR3 coding DNA: TGTGCCAGTAGTCCCCGGACAGGAATGAACACTGAAGCTTTCTTT.

This chain joins TRBV19 and TRBJ1-5; perhaps TRBD1 as D (5 bases). Germline CDR1 reads LNHDA; CDR2 reads SQIVND (reference sequence). Trimming took 4 bases from V and 2 from J, leaving 21 bases between them. The length of the CDR3 is 18 residues. Here the CDR3 reads CASSNPSDGGTRNQPQHF. In DNA form, the CDR3 reads TGTGCCAGTAGTAACCCATCCGACGGGGGAACCCGCAATCAGCCCCAGCATTTT.

The chain has TRBV30 and TRBJ2-6; tentative D call: TRBD2 (5 bases). The length of the CDR3 is 13 residues. Trimming stripped 4 bases from V and 3 bases from J, with 7 bases between. Germline values: CDR1 GTSNPN, CDR2 SVGIG (reference sequence). The CDR3 sequence: CAWTSGGANVLTF. The CDR3 coding sequence is TGTGCCTGGACCAGCGGTGGGGCCAACGTCCTGACTTTC.